Each of the 2 T cell receptor beta chains below was sequenced from the same sample in a study of radiotherapy plus CTLA-4 blockade in lung cancer. Repertoires were generated with immunoSEQ multiplex PCR, while TCRdb's copy carries only in-frame clones and drops some. The profile shows fewer than 100,000 clones, around 78% of them singletons. The material was peripheral blood, obtained from a patient treated with radiotherapy plus ipilimumab. The receptors were gathered from a human donor with non-small cell lung cancer whose response to radiotherapy plus ipilimumab could not be evaluated. Some clones in this sample may be carry-over from other donors' samples.

This clone was observed a few times. The chain carries TRBV10-3 and TRBJ1-6; D may be TRBD1 (6 bases). This CDR3 has 13 amino acids. CDR1 is ENHRY and CDR2 is SYGVKD in the germline V gene. The V gene lost 11 bases and the J gene lost 10 bases, with 18 bases spanning the gap. The chain's CDR3 is CASRSGAGSPLHF. The CDR3 DNA is TGTGCCTCCCGTTCAGGGGCAGGATCACCCCTCCACTTT.

The CDR3 DNA sequence: TGTGCCAGCAGCGGTGGGGCAGGGGGCGCTTCGTCTGAAGCTTTCTTT. Residues: CASSGGAGGASSEAFF. The J gene is TRBJ1-1, the V gene TRBV9, with 8 bases aligning to TRBD1. Germline assignment: CDR1 SGDLS and CDR2 YYNGEE. This CDR3 has 16 residues. V dropped 3 bases and J dropped 6; count of bases not matched to a gene: 13.